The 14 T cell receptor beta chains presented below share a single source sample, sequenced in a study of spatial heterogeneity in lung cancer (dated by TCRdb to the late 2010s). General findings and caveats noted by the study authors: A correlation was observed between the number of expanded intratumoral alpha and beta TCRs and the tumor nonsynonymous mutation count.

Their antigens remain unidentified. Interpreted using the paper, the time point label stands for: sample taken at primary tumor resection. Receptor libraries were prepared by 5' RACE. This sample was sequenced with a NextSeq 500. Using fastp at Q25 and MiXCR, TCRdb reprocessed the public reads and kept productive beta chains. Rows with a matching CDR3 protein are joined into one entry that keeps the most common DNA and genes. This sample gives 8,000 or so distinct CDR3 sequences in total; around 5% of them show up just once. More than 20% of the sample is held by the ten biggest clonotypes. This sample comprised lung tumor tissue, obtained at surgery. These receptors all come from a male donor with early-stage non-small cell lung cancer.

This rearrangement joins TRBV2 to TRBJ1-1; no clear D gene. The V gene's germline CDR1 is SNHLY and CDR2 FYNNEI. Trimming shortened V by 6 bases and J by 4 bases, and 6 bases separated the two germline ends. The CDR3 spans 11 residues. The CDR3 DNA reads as TGTGCCAGCAGCTACGCCACTGAAGCTTTCTTT. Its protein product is CASSYATEAFF.

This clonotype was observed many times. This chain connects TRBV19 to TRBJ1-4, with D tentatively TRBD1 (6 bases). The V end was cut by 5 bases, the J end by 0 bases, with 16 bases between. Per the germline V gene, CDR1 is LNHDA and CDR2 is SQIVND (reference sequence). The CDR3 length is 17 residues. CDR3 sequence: CASSAPLTGSTNEKLFF. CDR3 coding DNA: TGTGCCAGTAGTGCCCCTTTGACAGGCTCAACTAATGAAAAACTGTTTTTT.

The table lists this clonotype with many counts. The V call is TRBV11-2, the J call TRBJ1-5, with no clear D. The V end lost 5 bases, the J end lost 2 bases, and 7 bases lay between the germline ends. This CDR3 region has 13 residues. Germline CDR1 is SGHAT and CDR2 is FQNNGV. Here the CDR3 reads CASSPLGNQPQHF. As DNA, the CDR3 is TGTGCCAGCAGCCCCTTGGGCAATCAGCCCCAGCATTTT.

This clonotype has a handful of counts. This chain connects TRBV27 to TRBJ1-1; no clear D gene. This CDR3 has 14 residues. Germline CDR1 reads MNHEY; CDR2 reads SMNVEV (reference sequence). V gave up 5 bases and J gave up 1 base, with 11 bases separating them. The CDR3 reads CASSGWSANTEAFF. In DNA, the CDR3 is TGTGCCAGCAGTGGTTGGTCCGCGAACACTGAAGCTTTCTTT.

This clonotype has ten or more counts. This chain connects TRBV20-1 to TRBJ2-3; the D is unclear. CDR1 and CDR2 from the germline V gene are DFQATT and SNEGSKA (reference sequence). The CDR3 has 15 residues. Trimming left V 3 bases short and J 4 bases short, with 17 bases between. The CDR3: CSARDGETGADTQYF. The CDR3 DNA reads TGCAGTGCTAGGGATGGGGAAACCGGTGCAGATACGCAGTATTTT.

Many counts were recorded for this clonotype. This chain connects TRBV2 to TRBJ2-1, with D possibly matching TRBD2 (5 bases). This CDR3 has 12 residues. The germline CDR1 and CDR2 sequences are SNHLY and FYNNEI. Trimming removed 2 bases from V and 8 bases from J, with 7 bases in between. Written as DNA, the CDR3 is TGTGCCAGCAGTGAAACTAGGGATGAGCAGTTCTTC. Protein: CASSETRDEQFF. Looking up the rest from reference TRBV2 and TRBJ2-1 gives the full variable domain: EPEVTQTPSHQVTQMGQEVILRCVPISNHLYFYWYRQILGQKVEFLVSFYNNEISEKSEIFDDQFSVERPDGSNFTLKIRSTKLEDSAMYFCASSETRDEQFFGPGTRLTVL.

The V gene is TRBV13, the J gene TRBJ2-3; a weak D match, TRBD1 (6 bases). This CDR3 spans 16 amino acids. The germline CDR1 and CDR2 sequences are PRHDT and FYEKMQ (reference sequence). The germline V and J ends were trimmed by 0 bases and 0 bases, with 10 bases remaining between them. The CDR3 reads CASSLGPGQSTDTQYF. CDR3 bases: TGTGCCAGCAGCTTAGGCCCGGGACAAAGCACAGATACGCAGTATTTT. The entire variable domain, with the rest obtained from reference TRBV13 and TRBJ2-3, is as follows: AAGVIQSPRHLIKEKRETATLKCYPIPRHDTVYWYQQGPGQDPQFLISFYEKMQSDKGSIPDRFSAQQFSDYHSELNMSSLELGDSALYFCASSLGPGQSTDTQYFGPGTRLTVL.

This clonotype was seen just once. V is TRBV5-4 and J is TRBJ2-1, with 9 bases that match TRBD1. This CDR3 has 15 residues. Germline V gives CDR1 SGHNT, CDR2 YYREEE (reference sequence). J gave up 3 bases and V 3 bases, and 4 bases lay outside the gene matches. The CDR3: CASSSGTGYYNEQFF. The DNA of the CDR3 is TGTGCCAGCAGCTCCGGGACAGGGTACTACAATGAGCAGTTCTTC.

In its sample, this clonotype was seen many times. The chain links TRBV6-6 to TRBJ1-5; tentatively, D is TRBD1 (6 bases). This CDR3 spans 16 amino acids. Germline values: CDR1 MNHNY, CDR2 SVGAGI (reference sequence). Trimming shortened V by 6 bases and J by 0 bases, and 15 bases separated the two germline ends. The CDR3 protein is CASSRTGSNSNQPQHF. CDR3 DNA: TGTGCCAGCAGCCGTACAGGGTCGAATAGCAATCAGCCCCAGCATTTT.

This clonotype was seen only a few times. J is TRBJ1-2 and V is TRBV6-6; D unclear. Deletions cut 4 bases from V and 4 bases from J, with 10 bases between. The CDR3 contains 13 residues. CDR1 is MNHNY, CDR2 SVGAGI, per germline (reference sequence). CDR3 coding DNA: TGTGCCAGCAGTTCCGGACGGGGCTATGGCTACACCTTC. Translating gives CASSSGRGYGYTF.

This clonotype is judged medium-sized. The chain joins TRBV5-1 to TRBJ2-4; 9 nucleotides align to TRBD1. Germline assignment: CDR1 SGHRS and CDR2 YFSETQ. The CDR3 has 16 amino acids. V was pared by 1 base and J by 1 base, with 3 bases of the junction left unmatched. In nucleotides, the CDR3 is TGCGCCAGCAGCTTGAGACAGGGGGTGGCCAAAAACATTCAGTACTTC. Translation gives CASSLRQGVAKNIQYF.

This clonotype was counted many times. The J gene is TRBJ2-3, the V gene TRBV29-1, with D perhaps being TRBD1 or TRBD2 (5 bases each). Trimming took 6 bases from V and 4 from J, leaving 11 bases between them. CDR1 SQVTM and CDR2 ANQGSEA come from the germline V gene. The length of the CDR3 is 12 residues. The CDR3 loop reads CSVERGADTQYF. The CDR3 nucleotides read TGCAGCGTCGAGAGGGGAGCAGATACGCAGTATTTT.

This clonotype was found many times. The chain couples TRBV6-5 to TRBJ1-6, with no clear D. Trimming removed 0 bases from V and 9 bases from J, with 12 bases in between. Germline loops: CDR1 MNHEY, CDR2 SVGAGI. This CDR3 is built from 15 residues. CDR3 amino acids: CASSYSPGTSSPLHF. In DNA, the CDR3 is TGTGCCAGCAGTTACTCGCCGGGAACTAGTTCACCCCTCCACTTT.

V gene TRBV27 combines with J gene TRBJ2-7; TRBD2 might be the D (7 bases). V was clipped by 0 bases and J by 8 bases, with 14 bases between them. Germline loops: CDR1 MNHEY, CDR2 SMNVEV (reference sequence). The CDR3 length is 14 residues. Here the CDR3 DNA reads TGTGCCAGCAGTTTATCGGTGGGGGGGCATCAGCAGTACTTC. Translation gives CASSLSVGGHQQYF.